The rows below give T cell receptor beta chains drawn from one sample of a study of blood T cell repertoires in COVID-19. Repertoires were generated with immunoSEQ multiplex PCR, while TCRdb's copy carries only in-frame clones and drops some. The sample records roughly 140,000 clones, approximately 80% being singletons. Material: peripheral blood. These receptors originate from a man between 65 and 85 years old who had recovered from COVID-19. CDR3s include the opening cysteine and the closing phenylalanine or tryptophan. The D gene is left open where the match is weak. The listing skips clone size in some rows; elsewhere it reads once, few, many or a size class.

TRBV3-1/TRBV3-2,13,TRBJ2-7,many,NA,TGTGCCAGCAGCCTACAGGGTAAGGACGAGCAGTACTTC,CASSLQGKDEQYF
TRBV27,16,TRBJ1-3,NA,TRBD1,TGTGCCAGCAGTTGGACAGGGGGCAGCGCTGGAAACACCATATATTTT,CASSWTGGSAGNTIYF
TRBV5-5,15,TRBJ2-5,NA,NA,TGTGCCAGCATTCTGGATGACATTATACAAGAGACCCAGTACTTC,CASILDDIIQETQYF
TRBV18,14,TRBJ1-1,NA,TRBD1,TGTGCCAGCTCACCGCTGAGGGGGCACACTGAAGCTTTCTTT,CASSPLRGHTEAFF
TRBV9,15,TRBJ2-1,NA,TRBD2,TGTGCCAGCGAGTCTAGCGGGAATACGGGCAATGAGCAGTTCTTC,CASESSGNTGNEQFF
TRBV7-9,16,TRBJ1-3,NA,NA,TGTGCCAGCAGCTTAGCGGATATGGGGGCCGGAAACACCATATATTTT,CASSLADMGAGNTIYF
TRBV28,14,TRBJ2-7,few,NA,TGTGCCAGCACCCCGAGGACAGCCTCCTACGAGCAGTACTTC,CASTPRTASYEQYF
TRBV5-1,14,TRBJ2-7,NA,TRBD2,TGCGCCAGCAGCTTGCTAGCGGGAGCCGACGAGCAGTACTTC,CASSLLAGADEQYF
TRBV7-9,16,TRBJ2-2,NA,TRBD2,TGTGCCAGCAGCCCATCCGGACTAGCAGTCACCGGGGAGCTGTTTTTT,CASSPSGLAVTGELFF
TRBV7-8,16,TRBJ2-1,NA,TRBD2,TGTGCCAGCAGCTCCCCACTAGCGGGAGGCGTGAATGAGCAGTTCTTC,CASSSPLAGGVNEQFF
TRBV29-1,13,TRBJ2-1,few,NA,TGCAGCGTTGACAGGGGAAGGTACAATGAGCAGTTCTTC,CSVDRGRYNEQFF
TRBV9,14,TRBJ2-3,NA,NA,TGTGCCAGCAGCCCGTTCAGGGTAGGAGATACGCAGTATTTT,CASSPFRVGDTQYF
TRBV2,14,TRBJ2-7,NA,NA,TGTGCCATCGATGTACGGGGAAGCTCCTACGAGCAGTACTTC,CAIDVRGSSYEQYF
TRBV3-1/TRBV3-2,13,TRBJ2-1,NA,NA,TGTGCCAGCACCCCCATGGAGGGGTCTGAGCAGTTCTTC,CASTPMEGSEQFF
TRBV7-2,14,TRBJ2-7,NA,NA,TGTGCCAGCAGCTTAGCCCCAGGGTACTACGAGCAGTACTTC,CASSLAPGYYEQYF
TRBV7-2,15,TRBJ2-1,NA,NA,TGTGCCAGCAGCTTAGCGGACCCGGGGGTGGATGAGCAGTTCTTC,CASSLADPGVDEQFF
TRBV20-1,14,TRBJ2-1,NA,NA,TGCAGTGCTAGTTTGTGGGCCGCGATTAATGAGCAGTTCTTC,CSASLWAAINEQFF
TRBV4-1,13,TRBJ2-7,NA,NA,TGCGCCAGCAGCCAGACAGGTAACTACGAGCAGTACTTC,CASSQTGNYEQYF
TRBV5-5,19,TRBJ2-6,NA,TRBD1,TGTGCCAGCAGCTTGGAATACCGGACAGGGGCCTCTGGGGCCAACGTCCTGACTTTC,CASSLEYRTGASGANVLTF
TRBV7-2,14,TRBJ2-5,NA,TRBD2,TGTGCCAGCAGCGGTATTAGCGGGTGGGAGACCCAGTACTTC,CASSGISGWETQYF
TRBV7-3,13,TRBJ1-2,NA,TRBD1,TGTGCCAGCAGCCCAACAGGGGGCTATGGCTACACCTTC,CASSPTGGYGYTF
TRBV29-1,13,TRBJ1-2,few,TRBD1,TGCAGCGTTGTGGGGGACAGGACCCATGGGGGCACCTTC,CSVVGDRTHGGTF
TRBV11-2,12,TRBJ2-7,NA,NA,TGTGCCAGCAGTCCGGGGGCCTACGAGCAGTACTTC,CASSPGAYEQYF
TRBV5-6,17,TRBJ1-1,NA,TRBD1,TGTGCCAGCAGCTTGGAGCAGGGGGTCACGGAGAACACTGAAGCTTTCTTT,CASSLEQGVTENTEAFF
TRBV29-1,15,TRBJ2-7,once,NA,TGCAGCGTTGAAGTTAAACAGGACCACTCCTACGAGCAGTACTTC,CSVEVKQDHSYEQYF
TRBV14,14,TRBJ1-5,many,NA,TGTGCCAGCAGCCAACAGGGGAACAATCAGCCCCAGCATTTT,CASSQQGNNQPQHF
TRBV13,13,TRBJ1-1,few,NA,TGTGCCAGCAGGCTACAGCTGAACACTGAAGCTTTCTTT,CASRLQLNTEAFF
TRBV7-9,13,TRBJ2-2,NA,NA,TGTGCCAGCAGAGGGACATCGAAGTGGGAGCTGTTTTTT,CASRGTSKWELFF
TRBV10-3,11,TRBJ2-1,NA,NA,TGTGCCATCAGTGAGTCCGGGGGGCAGTTCTTC,CAISESGGQFF
TRBV18,19,TRBJ2-6,NA,TRBD1,TGTGCCAGCTCACCACTGTGGACAGGGGGCGCGGGAGGGGCCAACGTCCTGACTTTC,CASSPLWTGGAGGANVLTF
TRBV30,13,TRBJ2-7,NA,NA,TGTGCCTGGAATTGGGTTGTGGGGGGCGAGCAGTACTTC,CAWNWVVGGEQYF
TRBV6-5,14,TRBJ2-1,NA,TRBD1,TGTGCCACCAACAGGGGCACTACCTACAATGAGCAGTTCTTC,CATNRGTTYNEQFF
TRBV2,14,TRBJ2-3,NA,TRBD1,TGTGCCAGCACAGTAGACAGGGGAGTAGATACGCAGTATTTT,CASTVDRGVDTQYF
TRBV5-1,19,TRBJ2-3,NA,TRBD1,TGCGCCAGCAGCTTGGCCTTTTTCCCCGGACAGGACTCGATGAATACGCAGTATTTT,CASSLAFFPGQDSMNTQYF
TRBV6-1,16,TRBJ2-5,NA,NA,TGTGCCAGCAGTGAATGGCAGGGGACCCCCCAAGAGACCCAGTACTTC,CASSEWQGTPQETQYF
TRBV14,13,TRBJ1-2,NA,NA,TGTGCCAGCAGCCAGGGGAGGAGCTATGGCTACACCTTC,CASSQGRSYGYTF
TRBV10-1,15,TRBJ2-1,NA,TRBD2,TGCGCCAGCAGCCACGCGGGAGGGGCCGGCGATGAGCAGTTCTTC,CASSHAGGAGDEQFF
TRBV5-1,15,TRBJ2-7,few,TRBD2,TGCGCCAGCAGCTTGGGCTTAGCGGGGACCTACGAGCAGTACTTC,CASSLGLAGTYEQYF
TRBV19,14,TRBJ1-1,NA,TRBD1,TGTGCCAGTAAAATTGGGACAGGGGCAACCGAAGCTTTCTTT,CASKIGTGATEAFF
TRBV25-1,14,TRBJ2-2,NA,NA,TGTGCCAGCAGAGACGACAGAGGTGGGAGGGAGCTGTTTTTT,CASRDDRGGRELFF
TRBV19,15,TRBJ2-1,NA,TRBD2,TGTGCCAGTAGTATAGGTCGGACTAGTCGGAATGAGCAGTTCTTC,CASSIGRTSRNEQFF
TRBV9,15,TRBJ2-5,NA,TRBD2,TGTGCCAGCAGCCCGGTAGCGGGAGCGGGGGAGACCCAGTACTTC,CASSPVAGAGETQYF
TRBV4-3,16,TRBJ1-6,NA,TRBD1,TGCGCCAGCAGCCAACGACAGGGTTCGCATAATTCACCCCTCCACTTT,CASSQRQGSHNSPLHF
TRBV18,12,TRBJ1-2,NA,NA,TGTGCCAGCTCACCGGCAGGGAGGGGCTACACCTTC,CASSPAGRGYTF
TRBV11-2,12,TRBJ2-1,NA,TRBD2,TGTGCCAGCAGCCGTAGCGGGATCGAGCAGTTCTTC,CASSRSGIEQFF
TRBV11-2,15,TRBJ2-7,NA,TRBD1,TGTGCCAGCAGTTCAACAGGGGGCGGTAGTTACGAGCAGTACTTC,CASSSTGGGSYEQYF
TRBV12-3/TRBV12-4,13,TRBJ1-6,NA,NA,TGTGCCAGCAGTTTTCTAGAGGATTCACCCCTCCACTTT,CASSFLEDSPLHF
TRBV4-3,16,TRBJ2-7,NA,TRBD2,TGCGCCAGCAGCCAAGAAGGAGGGACTACAGCCTACGAGCAGTACTTC,CASSQEGGTTAYEQYF
TRBV4-1,15,TRBJ2-3,NA,TRBD2,TGCGCCAGCAGCCTCCTAGCGGGGAGCACAGATACGCAGTATTTT,CASSLLAGSTDTQYF
TRBV12-3/TRBV12-4,13,TRBJ1-2,NA,NA,TGTGCCAGCAGTTTAAGCAGGGGCTATGGCTACACCTTC,CASSLSRGYGYTF
TRBV19,15,TRBJ2-1,NA,NA,TGTGCCAGTAGTCCCCTCGGTAACTCCTACAATGAGCAGTTCTTC,CASSPLGNSYNEQFF
TRBV21-1,15,TRBJ2-7,NA,NA,TGTGCCAGCAGCAAAGTCGGACACAGAAGGTACGAGCAGTACTTC,CASSKVGHRRYEQYF